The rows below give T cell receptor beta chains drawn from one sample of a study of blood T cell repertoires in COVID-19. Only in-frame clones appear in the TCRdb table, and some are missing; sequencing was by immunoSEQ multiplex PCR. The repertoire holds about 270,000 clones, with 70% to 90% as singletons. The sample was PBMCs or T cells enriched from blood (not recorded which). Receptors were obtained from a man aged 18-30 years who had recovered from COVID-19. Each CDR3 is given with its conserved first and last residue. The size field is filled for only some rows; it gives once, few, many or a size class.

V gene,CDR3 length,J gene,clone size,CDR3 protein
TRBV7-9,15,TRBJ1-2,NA,CASNLDRGRDYGYTF
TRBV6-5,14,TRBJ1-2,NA,CASRGTDPNYGYTF
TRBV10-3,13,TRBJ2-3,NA,CAIRGGLTDTQYF
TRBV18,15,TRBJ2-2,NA,CASSPIDSFTGELFF
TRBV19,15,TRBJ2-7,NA,CASSIGPGIVYEQYF
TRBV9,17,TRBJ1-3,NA,CASSVGASASSGNTIYF
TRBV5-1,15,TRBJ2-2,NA,CASSRDRGSGGELFF
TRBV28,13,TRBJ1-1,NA,CASTIQGDTEAFF
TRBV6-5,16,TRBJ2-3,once,CASSYGGGSPTDTQYF
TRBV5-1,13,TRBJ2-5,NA,CASSLQRKETQYF
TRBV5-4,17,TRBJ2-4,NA,CASSRLAGVSPKNIQYF
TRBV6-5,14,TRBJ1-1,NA,CASSYSRVNTEAFF
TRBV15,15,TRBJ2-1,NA,CATDGQGSSYNEQFF
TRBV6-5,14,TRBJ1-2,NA,CASSPTGASDGYTF
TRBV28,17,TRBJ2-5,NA,CASSTPASGNLGETQYF
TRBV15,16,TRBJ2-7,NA,CATSRDHPLGGYEQYF
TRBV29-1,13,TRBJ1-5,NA,CSVGGQENQPQHF
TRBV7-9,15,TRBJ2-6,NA,CASSRTGAGANVLTF
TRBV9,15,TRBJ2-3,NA,CASSVDSSSTDTQYF
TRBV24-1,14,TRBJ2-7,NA,CATSDSRTGAEQYF
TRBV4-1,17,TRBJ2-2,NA,CASTPYVSGGNTGELFF
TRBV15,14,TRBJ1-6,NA,CATSSRGGNSPLHF
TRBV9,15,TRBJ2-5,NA,CASSPRGGRQETQYF
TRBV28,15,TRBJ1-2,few,CASSLPRQGAWGYTF
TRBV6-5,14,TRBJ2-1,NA,CASSPLAGSAEQFF
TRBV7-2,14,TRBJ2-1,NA,CASSAPASGGEQFF
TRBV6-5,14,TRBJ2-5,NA,CASSPLGEGETQYF
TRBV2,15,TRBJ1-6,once,CASRKSDGANSPLHF
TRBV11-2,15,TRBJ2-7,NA,CASSSIAGGPYEQYF
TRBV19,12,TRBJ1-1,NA,CATRGGYAEAFF
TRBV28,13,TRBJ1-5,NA,CASSFDRNQPQHF
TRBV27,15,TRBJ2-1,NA,CASSLGQQPYNEQFF
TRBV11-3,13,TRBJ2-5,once,CASSFGQGETQYF
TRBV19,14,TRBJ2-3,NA,CASLPYSPGDTQYF
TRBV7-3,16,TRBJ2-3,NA,CASSLSLAGELDTQYF
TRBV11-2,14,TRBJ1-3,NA,CASSPGLSGNTIYF
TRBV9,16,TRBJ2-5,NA,CASSVGVAGVQETQYF
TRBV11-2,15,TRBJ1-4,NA,CASSRPGQRNEKLFF
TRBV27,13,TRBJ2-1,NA,CASSLTGYNEQFF
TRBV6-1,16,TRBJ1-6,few,CASSEIPQGANSPLHF
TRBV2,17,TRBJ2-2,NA,CASRPGTGQLNTGELFF
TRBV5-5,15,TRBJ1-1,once,CASSLAGGANTEAFF
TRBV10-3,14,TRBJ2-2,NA,CAIGQPENTGELFF
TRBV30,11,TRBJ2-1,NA,CAWSPRDRVFF
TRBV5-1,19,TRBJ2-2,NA,CASAPWASGGASQVGELFF
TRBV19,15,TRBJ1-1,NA,CASSIDSTGYGNAFF
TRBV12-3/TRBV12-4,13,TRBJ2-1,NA,CASSFGIYNEQFF
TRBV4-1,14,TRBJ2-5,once,CASSRGMWLETQYF
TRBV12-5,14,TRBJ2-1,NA,CASGPYRAYNEQFF